This TCR beta chain was observed in a study of multiple sclerosis patients with progressive multifocal leukoencephalopathy (dated by TCRdb to 2018 to 2020). About the full investigation: Peripheral T and B cells were examined in MS patients who developed PML (4 under natalizumab, 1 after alemtuzumab) and in treated patients who did not develop PML. A couple of patients on natalizumab who later developed PML were tracked over time from before therapy, through 6 and 12 months, up to PML onset. The study was designed to detect JC virus-specific or public T-cell expansions arising at the time of PML onset.

About this clone: Its antigen target is currently unknown. Per-base qualities were not stored, and no clone one base away is much larger.

Here is what the overall study found, with its caveats: Lower normalized Shannon entropy suggested less diverse TRB repertoires in most PML patients, whereas the natalizumab-treated controls showed values near 1. The analysis covered only peripheral blood, although cerebrospinal fluid or brain lymphocytes might be more informative for natalizumab-associated PML. TRB clones above 0.5% frequency appeared only in PML patients, but expanded clones at PML onset were already present before and during natalizumab therapy. Given the small, descriptive cohort, it remained unclear whether the study findings reflect JC virus infection or general immunocompromise. At the time PML developed, no common TRBV or TRBJ gene usage or preferential TRBV-TRBJ pairings were detected.

TRB CDR3 regions were amplified from genomic DNA with the immunoSEQ two-step multiplex PCR at survey-level depth. To estimate template counts and remove amplification bias, each PCR was spiked with synthetic inline TR CDR3 controls covering all V-J pairings. Reads went through processing to reduce amplification and sequencing bias, and quantification was done against synthetic TR CDR3 analogs. As for how the authors treated the data: Raw data were processed in ImmunoSEQ Analyzer, with out-of-frame sequences and CDR3s containing stop codons removed, and genes were named according to IMGT nomenclature. Repertoire diversity was summarized as normalized Shannon entropy, defined as 1 minus Pielou's evenness. TRB sequences were considered identical only when V gene, J gene and CDR3 were shared. Public PML clonotypes were defined as CDR3s shared by two or more PML-onset samples but absent from earlier samples, from controls, and from public databases. Position-by-position CDR3 amino acid composition was analyzed in Skylign with the observed count method. The source is immuneACCESS, and TCRdb retained only in-frame sequences with V and J called. Part of the clones is not carried over; for the studies checked, unresolved V genes explain less than half of this, and the remainder is unexplained. That table supplies the V and J calls and clone size; D and trimming were determined from the DNA. For this sample the table gives 30,000 or so clones, of which 80% to 90% were detected only once. Of the sample, under 6% falls within the top ten clones.

The time point label here, explained by the study, means: time of PML onset. According to the study, the label for this sample's treatment or condition signals: on natalizumab therapy at sampling. PML diagnosis was based on clinical and MRI findings and was confirmed by detection of JC virus DNA in cerebrospinal fluid. Among the natalizumab-treated patients, PML showed up after anywhere between 16 and 56 months of natalizumab therapy. Every listed patient had earlier received interferon beta, and every PML patient was female. Blood samples at T3 were obtained at the time of PML onset. Isolation of peripheral blood mononuclear cells was performed by Ficoll-Hypaque density gradient centrifugation. V was cut back by 3 bases and J by 9 bases, leaving a gap of 15 bases between them. The cysteine opens and the phenylalanine closes a CDR3 of 14 amino acids. Here the CDR3 DNA is all that survives: 42 bases in frame from base 1. CDR1 SNHLY and CDR2 FYNNEI are derived from the germline V gene.

This specimen was PBMCs, taken from a patient treated with natalizumab. This clonotype was sampled from a middle-aged woman with progressive multifocal leukoencephalopathy. The rearranged segments are TRBV2 and TRBJ2-4; TRBD1 is possibly the D segment (5 matching bases). CDR3 sequence: CASSDSGSSSIQYF. The DNA sequence is as follows: TGTGCCAGCAGTGACTCAGGGTCATCAAGCATTCAGTACTTC.